This is a list of T cell receptor beta chains from one sample in a study of cytomegalovirus exposure and HLA in healthy donors. Assay: immunoSEQ multiplex PCR; the TCRdb copy retains only in-frame clones and omits some. The sample lists about 120,000 clones; about 73% were seen once. Sequenced sample: PBMCs. The source of these receptors is a woman aged 25 to 39 in good health and CMV-seropositive. The CDR3 runs from the conserved cysteine through the conserved F or W. Each record gives: clone size, V gene, D gene, J gene, CDR3 DNA, CDR3 protein. A D gene is named only where the DNA matches it firmly. The size entry is marked missing in some rows and otherwise reads once, few, many or a size class.

abundance: .; v_gene: TRBV2; d_gene: TRBD2; j_gene: TRBJ2-1; CDR3nt: TGTGCCAGCAGACAGTCTAGCGGGGGGGCCCATGAGCAGTTCTTC; CDR3aa: CASRQSSGGAHEQFF
abundance: .; v_gene: TRBV6-5; d_gene: .; j_gene: TRBJ1-1; CDR3nt: TGTGCCAGCAGTTACTGGGGGGCGCGGGGGACTTTCTTT; CDR3aa: CASSYWGARGTFF
abundance: .; v_gene: TRBV5-4; d_gene: TRBD1; j_gene: TRBJ2-2; CDR3nt: TGTGCCAGCAGCAAGCCGGGACAGGGCGTTGACACCGGGGAGCTGTTTTTT; CDR3aa: CASSKPGQGVDTGELFF
abundance: once; v_gene: TRBV6-1; d_gene: .; j_gene: TRBJ1-4; CDR3nt: TGTGCCAGCAGTGAACCGACGGAGTACAATGAAAAACTGTTTTTT; CDR3aa: CASSEPTEYNEKLFF
abundance: many; v_gene: TRBV5-6; d_gene: TRBD1; j_gene: TRBJ2-7; CDR3nt: TGTGCCAGCAGTTCGGACAGGGCGTCGTGGGAGCAGTACTTC; CDR3aa: CASSSDRASWEQYF
abundance: few; v_gene: TRBV5-4; d_gene: TRBD1; j_gene: TRBJ1-3; CDR3nt: TGTGCCAGCAGCCAGACAGGGGGCGAAAACACCATATATTTT; CDR3aa: CASSQTGGENTIYF
abundance: few; v_gene: TRBV14; d_gene: .; j_gene: TRBJ1-1; CDR3nt: TGTGCCAGCAGCCAAACGTTCGGGGGAGCTTTCTTT; CDR3aa: CASSQTFGGAFF
abundance: .; v_gene: TRBV5-4; d_gene: .; j_gene: TRBJ1-5; CDR3nt: TGTGCCAGCAGCCGCGACGGACAACTGGGGCAGCCCCAGCATTTT; CDR3aa: CASSRDGQLGQPQHF
abundance: .; v_gene: TRBV7-9; d_gene: TRBD1; j_gene: TRBJ2-7; CDR3nt: TGTGCCAGCAGCTGGGACAGTGGGGGCTACGAGCAGTACTTC; CDR3aa: CASSWDSGGYEQYF
abundance: .; v_gene: TRBV7-3; d_gene: .; j_gene: TRBJ2-7; CDR3nt: TGTGCCAGCAGCTCTAAGGGGGTTCGCTCCTACGAGCAGTACTTC; CDR3aa: CASSSKGVRSYEQYF
abundance: .; v_gene: TRBV5-1; d_gene: TRBD1; j_gene: TRBJ1-6; CDR3nt: TGCGCCAGCAGCTTGGAGACAGGGGCAAATTCACCCCTCCACTTT; CDR3aa: CASSLETGANSPLHF
abundance: few; v_gene: TRBV7-9; d_gene: TRBD2; j_gene: TRBJ2-1; CDR3nt: TGTGCCAGCAGGCGGGGGGAAAATGAGCAGTTCTTC; CDR3aa: CASRRGENEQFF
abundance: .; v_gene: TRBV4-2; d_gene: TRBD1; j_gene: TRBJ1-4; CDR3nt: TGTGCCAGCAGCCAAGATATAGGGACAGGGAATGAAAAACTGTTTTTT; CDR3aa: CASSQDIGTGNEKLFF
abundance: .; v_gene: TRBV7-2; d_gene: TRBD1; j_gene: TRBJ2-7; CDR3nt: TGTGCCAGCAGCTTAGTTGGACAGGGGGGCTACGAGCAGTACTTC; CDR3aa: CASSLVGQGGYEQYF
abundance: once; v_gene: TRBV5-4; d_gene: .; j_gene: TRBJ2-7; CDR3nt: TGTGCCAGCAGCTTGGAAGGGGGGGCCTACGAGCAGTACTTC; CDR3aa: CASSLEGGAYEQYF
abundance: .; v_gene: TRBV11-2; d_gene: .; j_gene: TRBJ1-1; CDR3nt: TGTGCCAGCAGCTTAAATTCGGGGGAGAACACTGAAGCTTTCTTT; CDR3aa: CASSLNSGENTEAFF
abundance: .; v_gene: TRBV29-1; d_gene: .; j_gene: TRBJ2-3; CDR3nt: TGCAGCGTTTCGGGGTACACAGATACGCAGTATTTT; CDR3aa: CSVSGYTDTQYF
abundance: .; v_gene: TRBV5-1; d_gene: .; j_gene: TRBJ1-1; CDR3nt: TGCGCCAGCAGCTTGTGGGCAGGGTTGAACACTGAAGCTTTCTTT; CDR3aa: CASSLWAGLNTEAFF
abundance: .; v_gene: TRBV29-1; d_gene: TRBD1; j_gene: TRBJ1-3; CDR3nt: TGCAGCGTTGAAGGGACAGGGCGTGGAAACACCATATATTTT; CDR3aa: CSVEGTGRGNTIYF
abundance: .; v_gene: TRBV4-3; d_gene: .; j_gene: TRBJ2-1; CDR3nt: TGCGCCAGCAGCCCGACAGGATCCCCTGGGAATGAGCAGTTCTTC; CDR3aa: CASSPTGSPGNEQFF
abundance: .; v_gene: TRBV7-2; d_gene: .; j_gene: TRBJ1-1; CDR3nt: TGTGCCAGCTGCTTAGGCAGGACTGAAGCTTTCTTT; CDR3aa: CASCLGRTEAFF
abundance: .; v_gene: TRBV4-1; d_gene: TRBD1; j_gene: TRBJ1-2; CDR3nt: TGCGCCAGCAGACCGACAGGGGCCTATGGCTACACCTTC; CDR3aa: CASRPTGAYGYTF
abundance: .; v_gene: TRBV10-3; d_gene: TRBD2; j_gene: TRBJ2-5; CDR3nt: TGTGCCATCAAGACCCAGCGGGGGGATCGGGAGACCCAGTACTTC; CDR3aa: CAIKTQRGDRETQYF
abundance: .; v_gene: TRBV9; d_gene: .; j_gene: TRBJ1-6; CDR3nt: TGTGCCAGCAGCGAAGCAACGGGTTCCTATAATTCACCCCTCCACTTT; CDR3aa: CASSEATGSYNSPLHF
abundance: .; v_gene: TRBV13; d_gene: .; j_gene: TRBJ1-2; CDR3nt: TGTGCCAGCAGGCCAACAGGGATCTATGGCTACACCTTC; CDR3aa: CASRPTGIYGYTF
abundance: .; v_gene: TRBV6-6; d_gene: .; j_gene: TRBJ2-7; CDR3nt: TGTGCCAGCAGTCCCGGGTACTACGAGCAGTACTTC; CDR3aa: CASSPGYYEQYF
abundance: .; v_gene: TRBV5-1; d_gene: .; j_gene: TRBJ2-1; CDR3nt: TGCGCCAGCAGCTTGGATGGCAGGGTGGCCAATGAGCAGTTCTTC; CDR3aa: CASSLDGRVANEQFF
abundance: .; v_gene: TRBV4-3; d_gene: .; j_gene: TRBJ1-4; CDR3nt: TGCGCCAGCAGCCTAAACAGGGTTGAAAAACTGTTTTTT; CDR3aa: CASSLNRVEKLFF
abundance: .; v_gene: TRBV9; d_gene: .; j_gene: TRBJ2-3; CDR3nt: TGTGCCAGCAGCGTAGCCGCGGGGACTAGCACAGATACGCAGTATTTT; CDR3aa: CASSVAAGTSTDTQYF
abundance: .; v_gene: TRBV9; d_gene: TRBD2; j_gene: TRBJ2-3; CDR3nt: TGTGCCAGCAGCCTCAGAGCGGGGGGCACAGATACGCAGTATTTT; CDR3aa: CASSLRAGGTDTQYF
abundance: .; v_gene: TRBV29-1; d_gene: .; j_gene: TRBJ2-7; CDR3nt: TGCAGCGTTGAAGGAACGGGACACCCCTACGAGCAGTACTTC; CDR3aa: CSVEGTGHPYEQYF
abundance: .; v_gene: TRBV7-9; d_gene: .; j_gene: TRBJ2-1; CDR3nt: TGTGCCAGCAGCTTAGGACTAGGGGAGCAGTTCTTC; CDR3aa: CASSLGLGEQFF
abundance: .; v_gene: TRBV2; d_gene: .; j_gene: TRBJ1-1; CDR3nt: TGTGCCAGCAGTGAAGGGACTACTGAAGCTTTCTTT; CDR3aa: CASSEGTTEAFF
abundance: .; v_gene: TRBV30; d_gene: .; j_gene: TRBJ2-6; CDR3nt: TGTGCCTGGAGTGCCAAGGGCAGGGGAGTATCTGGGGCCAACGTCCTGACTTTC; CDR3aa: CAWSAKGRGVSGANVLTF
abundance: .; v_gene: TRBV9; d_gene: TRBD2; j_gene: TRBJ2-1; CDR3nt: TGTGCCAGCAGCGCCTACGGACTAGCCTCCTACAATGAGCAGTTCTTC; CDR3aa: CASSAYGLASYNEQFF
abundance: .; v_gene: TRBV9; d_gene: TRBD1; j_gene: TRBJ2-3; CDR3nt: TGTGCCAGCAGCGGGAGGACAGGGAGGGATACGCAGTATTTT; CDR3aa: CASSGRTGRDTQYF
abundance: .; v_gene: TRBV5-4; d_gene: TRBD1; j_gene: TRBJ2-7; CDR3nt: TGTGCCAGCAGCTTGGTAGGGGGCGAGTACGAGCAGTACTTC; CDR3aa: CASSLVGGEYEQYF
abundance: .; v_gene: TRBV5-4; d_gene: .; j_gene: TRBJ1-2; CDR3nt: TGTGCCAGCAGCGGCGGCTACTATGGCTACACCTTC; CDR3aa: CASSGGYYGYTF
abundance: .; v_gene: TRBV9; d_gene: TRBD2; j_gene: TRBJ2-1; CDR3nt: TGTGCCAGCAGCGTAGAACTAGCGTTGAGCTACAATGAGCAGTTCTTC; CDR3aa: CASSVELALSYNEQFF
abundance: .; v_gene: TRBV5-1; d_gene: .; j_gene: TRBJ1-1; CDR3nt: TGCGCCAGCAGCTTGTCCCTGACAGGAATCGCTGAAGCTTTCTTT; CDR3aa: CASSLSLTGIAEAFF
abundance: .; v_gene: TRBV21-1; d_gene: .; j_gene: TRBJ2-2; CDR3nt: TGTGCCAGCAGCAACAGGGCAGGGGACGCCGGGGAGCTGTTTTTT; CDR3aa: CASSNRAGDAGELFF
abundance: .; v_gene: TRBV28; d_gene: TRBD2; j_gene: TRBJ2-5; CDR3nt: TGTGCCAGCAGTCCCCGGGGGGGCGGGGTAGAGACCCAGTACTTC; CDR3aa: CASSPRGGGVETQYF
abundance: .; v_gene: TRBV2; d_gene: .; j_gene: TRBJ2-7; CDR3nt: TGTGCCAGCAGTGAAGCGACCTTCCGGGACAAATCCTCGCAGTACTTC; CDR3aa: CASSEATFRDKSSQYF
abundance: .; v_gene: TRBV2; d_gene: TRBD1; j_gene: TRBJ1-4; CDR3nt: TGTGCCAGCCAAAGAGGGACAGGGAGCGAAAAACTGTTTTTT; CDR3aa: CASQRGTGSEKLFF
abundance: .; v_gene: TRBV4-1; d_gene: TRBD1; j_gene: TRBJ1-5; CDR3nt: TGCGCCAGCAGCCAAGCCTCCGGGACAGCCAATCAGCCCCAGCATTTT; CDR3aa: CASSQASGTANQPQHF
abundance: .; v_gene: TRBV5-1; d_gene: .; j_gene: TRBJ2-3; CDR3nt: TGCGCCAGCAGCTTGGGGGCATACTCCGGCACAGATACGCAGTATTTT; CDR3aa: CASSLGAYSGTDTQYF
abundance: .; v_gene: TRBV27; d_gene: TRBD2; j_gene: TRBJ2-3; CDR3nt: TGTGCCAGCTGTCTAGCGGGGGGGCCCTATACGCAGTATTTT; CDR3aa: CASCLAGGPYTQYF
abundance: once; v_gene: TRBV7-9; d_gene: .; j_gene: TRBJ2-1; CDR3nt: TGTGCCAGCAGCTTAGAGCACAATGAGCAGTTCTTC; CDR3aa: CASSLEHNEQFF
abundance: few; v_gene: TRBV9; d_gene: .; j_gene: TRBJ1-1; CDR3nt: TGTGCCAGCAGCGTAGCAATGGGGCCGATGAACACTGAAGCTTTCTTT; CDR3aa: CASSVAMGPMNTEAFF
abundance: .; v_gene: TRBV5-6; d_gene: .; j_gene: TRBJ2-5; CDR3nt: TGTGCCAGCAGCTCAGGACTACGCCAAGAGACCCAGTACTTC; CDR3aa: CASSSGLRQETQYF
abundance: .; v_gene: TRBV7-9; d_gene: .; j_gene: TRBJ2-7; CDR3nt: TGTGCCAGCAGCCGAACGGTGGACACCTTCTCCTACGAGCAGTACTTC; CDR3aa: CASSRTVDTFSYEQYF
abundance: .; v_gene: TRBV7-9; d_gene: .; j_gene: TRBJ2-1; CDR3nt: TGTGCCAGCAGCACCCAACGACAGGTGGGGTGGAATGAGCAGTTCTTC; CDR3aa: CASSTQRQVGWNEQFF
abundance: few; v_gene: TRBV18; d_gene: TRBD1; j_gene: TRBJ2-1; CDR3nt: TGTGCCAGCTCACGACAGGGGCGGAATGAGCAGTTCTTC; CDR3aa: CASSRQGRNEQFF
abundance: few; v_gene: TRBV4-3; d_gene: TRBD2; j_gene: TRBJ2-3; CDR3nt: TGCGCCAGCAGCCAAGTTTGGACTAGCGGGGCCGATACGCAGTATTTT; CDR3aa: CASSQVWTSGADTQYF
abundance: once; v_gene: TRBV5-4; d_gene: TRBD2; j_gene: TRBJ2-7; CDR3nt: TGTGCCAGCAGCCCGGGGAGCGGGGGCCTGGGCCTCTACGAGCAGTACTTC; CDR3aa: CASSPGSGGLGLYEQYF